Listed here are 5 T cell receptor beta chains from one sample, sequenced in a study of T cells in tumors after PD-1 blockade (dated by TCRdb to about 2019). Read against the paper, the sample's time point label means: before anti-PD-1 therapy. Library prep was done by the immunoSEQ multiplex PCR assay. As stored in TCRdb, this immuneACCESS dataset retains in-frame rearrangements with V and J assigned. A fraction of the clones does not appear; measured against another copy, unresolved V genes explain less than half of the discrepancy, and the remainder lacks a known reason. Counted in this sample were about 1,900 clones; roughly 63% of them appeared once. The ten biggest clones cover over 12% of the sample. Source: tumor tissue, taken before anti-PD-1 treatment. Receptors were obtained from a human donor with basal cell carcinoma.

This chain connects TRBV5-1 to TRBJ2-7, with D possibly TRBD1 on 6 matching bases. V was shortened by 0 bases and J by 2 bases, with 15 bases between the two germline ends. This CDR3 is built from 16 residues. Germline CDR1 and CDR2: SGHRS and YFSETQ. Here the CDR3 reads CASSLAPRGTPYEQYF. In DNA, the CDR3 is TGCGCCAGCAGCTTGGCTCCCAGGGGCACCCCCTACGAGCAGTACTTC.

The CDR3 region has the DNA TGTGCCAGCAGCCAAGGGGGGGGCAGGGCGACAGATACGCAGTATTTT. Amino acids: CASSQGGGRATDTQYF. The rearrangement uses TRBV4-2 and TRBJ2-3; weak D call: TRBD2 (7 bases). Trimming pared 1 base from V and 3 bases from J, leaving 14 bases between. This CDR3 has 16 amino acids. The germline gives CDR1 LGHNA, CDR2 YNFKEQ.

Points on this clone: Relative to the germline gene, one junction end is altered; a read error may explain this. V is TRBV25-1 and J is TRBJ1-6; D remains unclear. The CDR3 runs to 15 residues. Germline V gene lookup returns CDR1 MGHDK and CDR2 SYGVNS. This CDR3 is CASSESDSPNSPLHF. The CDR3 coding sequence is TGTGCCAGCAGTGAAAGCGATTCCCCTAATTCCCCCCTCCACTTT.

The chain links TRBV5-4 to TRBJ1-6, with TRBD1 identical over 8 bases. Germline V gives CDR1 SGHNT, CDR2 YYREEE (reference sequence). V lost 1 base to trimming and J lost 10 bases; unmatched junction nucleotides: 10. CDR3 length equals 16 residues. The CDR3 is CASSLSTGARGSPLHF. The CDR3 DNA reads as TGTGCCAGCAGCTTGTCGACAGGGGCGAGGGGATCACCCCTCCACTTT.

The chain combines TRBV4-1 with TRBJ2-3; 7 bases are a match to TRBD2. The CDR3 is 15 residues long. After removal of 0 bases from V and 4 bases from J, the junction contained 4 bases not matched to a gene. Germline V CDR1 and CDR2: MGHRA, YSYEKL. As DNA, the CDR3 is TGCGCCAGCAGCCAAGAATCTAGCGGCCCAGATACGCAGTATTTT. Translating it yields CASSQESSGPDTQYF.